A selection of T cell receptor beta chains follows, all from one sample in a study of cytomegalovirus exposure and HLA in healthy donors. The repertoire was sequenced with immunoSEQ multiplex PCR; TCRdb's copy has only in-frame clones and lacks some. The table shows roughly 110,000 clones, with over 65% occurring only once. Sequencing was done on a sample of PBMCs. These receptors were collected from a woman under 30 in good health and CMV-seronegative. Each CDR3 is given with its conserved first and last residue.

v_gene	j_gene	CDR3aa
TRBV7-2	TRBJ1-6	CASSLRGSSYNSPLHF
TRBV7-9	TRBJ2-5	CASSLGLAQETQYF
TRBV7-2	TRBJ1-1	CASSPYYYTEAFF
TRBV7-7	TRBJ2-5	CASSAWRAESETQYF
TRBV30	TRBJ2-2	CAWAGNANTGELFF
TRBV5-6	TRBJ2-1	CASSLSIVAGGFF
TRBV28	TRBJ1-1	CASSLYQTGGADTEAFF
TRBV28	TRBJ1-2	CATASRDTHYGYTF
TRBV25-1	TRBJ1-2	CASSEYTGLGNYGYTF
TRBV7-2	TRBJ1-2	CASSLARLVAKGYTF
TRBV11-2	TRBJ2-2	CASELASNTGELFF
TRBV7-2	TRBJ2-3	CASSPLFLATDTQYF
TRBV7-8	TRBJ1-2	CASSLANRAEGYTF
TRBV19	TRBJ2-7	CASSSDSSYEQYF
TRBV7-8	TRBJ2-1	CASSLGTSVDNEQFF
TRBV28	TRBJ1-4	CASSSTAGQGVEKLFF
TRBV4-1	TRBJ1-5	CASSLTGLGGQPQHF
TRBV19	TRBJ2-7	CASSRPGTSGREQYF
TRBV30	TRBJ1-1	CAWAAGNTEAFF
TRBV6-5	TRBJ2-3	CASSYSTSGSTDTQYF
TRBV11-2	TRBJ1-1	CASSLDFGGGSGNTEAFF
TRBV6-1	TRBJ2-5	CASSERQGAGETQYF
TRBV19	TRBJ1-5	CASSISRNQPQHF
TRBV27	TRBJ2-6	CASSGADISGANVLTF
TRBV7-8	TRBJ1-5	CASSLAAGEGQPQHF
TRBV30	TRBJ2-2	CAWSVSRNTGELFF
TRBV7-2	TRBJ2-3	CASILTGKGSHDTQYF
TRBV7-9	TRBJ2-1	CASSLAGEGNEQFF
TRBV28	TRBJ2-1	CASSLYQLILNEQFF
TRBV19	TRBJ1-2	CATDPGTGLYGYTF
TRBV5-6	TRBJ1-2	CASSIPLANYGYTF
TRBV30	TRBJ1-2	CAWTQRAVYGYTF
TRBV5-8	TRBJ2-3	CASSLGTSGPTDTQYF
TRBV13	TRBJ1-1	CASGRTAGDTEAFF
TRBV7-2	TRBJ2-2	CASSRGTGVTGELFF
TRBV2	TRBJ2-1	CASSHRASGVSEQFF
TRBV6-1	TRBJ1-5	CASSGQNQPQHF
TRBV7-9	TRBJ2-1	CASSFTSSRREQFF
TRBV5-6	TRBJ2-3	CASSRGGQTTQYF
TRBV5-1	TRBJ1-1	CASSFVPLDRGSNTEAFF
TRBV7-2	TRBJ1-2	CASSSDSYGYTF
TRBV27	TRBJ2-3	CASSRWASTDTQYF
TRBV27	TRBJ2-1	CASNPGTSVYNEQFF
TRBV25-1	TRBJ1-5	CASSEYRMGTGRQPQHF
TRBV28	TRBJ2-7	CASSLGGRPSYEQYF
TRBV28	TRBJ1-2	CASSLFDRTYGYTF
TRBV18	TRBJ1-1	CASSPGGNTEAFF
TRBV27	TRBJ2-7	CASRLTIRSYEQYF